What follows are 5 T cell receptor beta chains derived from one specimen sequenced in a study of control samples from healthy donors and cancer patients. The repertoire was sequenced with immunoSEQ multiplex PCR; TCRdb's copy has only in-frame clones and lacks some. The data show about 100,000 clones, about 90% seen once. Sequencing was done on a sample of blood. The origin of the receptors is a woman aged 45-65 years in good health.

The J gene is TRBJ1-3, the V gene TRBV12-5; D uncertain. In germline, CDR1 is LGHNT, CDR2 FRNRAP. Trimming shortened V by 7 bases and J by 0 bases, and 10 bases separated the two germline ends. The CDR3 totals 14 residues. The CDR3 sequence: CASESRTSGNTIYF. CDR3 in DNA: TGTGCTAGTGAGTCACGCACCTCTGGAAACACCATATATTTT.

The J gene is TRBJ2-2, the V gene TRBV2; D is uncertain. This CDR3 is 12 amino acids long. Looked up from germline, CDR1 is SNHLY and CDR2 is FYNNEI. Trimming removed 9 bases at V and 8 bases at J, with 13 bases between. The CDR3: CASRRPSGELFF. The CDR3 DNA reads as TGTGCCAGTCGCCGCCCGTCGGGGGAGCTGTTTTTT.

This sequence joins TRBV3-1 (or the pseudogene TRBV3-2) and TRBJ1-5; D unresolved. The CDR3 consists of 14 residues. In germline, CDR1 is LGHDT, CDR2 YNNKEL (reference sequence). Trimming removed 4 bases at V and 0 bases at J, with 7 bases between. DNA of the CDR3: TGTGCCAGCAGCCTCTCGGGTAGCAATCAGCCCCAGCATTTT. The encoded protein is CASSLSGSNQPQHF.

V usage is TRBV6-5 and J usage is TRBJ1-1, with 9 bases lining up with TRBD1. Germline CDR1 is MNHEY and CDR2 is SVGAGI. V was pared by 8 bases and J by 0 bases, with 1 base of the junction left unmatched. CDR3 length: 13 residues. The DNA of the CDR3 is TGTGCCAGCCGGGACAGGGTGAACACTGAAGCTTTCTTT. Translating gives CASRDRVNTEAFF.

Here the CDR3 reads CASSVGASNQPQHF. The DNA of the CDR3 is TGTGCCAGCAGCGTTGGGGCTAGCAATCAGCCCCAGCATTTT. This chain connects TRBV6-5 to TRBJ1-5; weak D call: TRBD1 (5 bases). This CDR3 is 14 amino acids long. CDR1 MNHEY and CDR2 SVGAGI come from the germline V gene. Trimming shortened V by 6 bases and J by 0 bases, and 9 bases separated the two germline ends.